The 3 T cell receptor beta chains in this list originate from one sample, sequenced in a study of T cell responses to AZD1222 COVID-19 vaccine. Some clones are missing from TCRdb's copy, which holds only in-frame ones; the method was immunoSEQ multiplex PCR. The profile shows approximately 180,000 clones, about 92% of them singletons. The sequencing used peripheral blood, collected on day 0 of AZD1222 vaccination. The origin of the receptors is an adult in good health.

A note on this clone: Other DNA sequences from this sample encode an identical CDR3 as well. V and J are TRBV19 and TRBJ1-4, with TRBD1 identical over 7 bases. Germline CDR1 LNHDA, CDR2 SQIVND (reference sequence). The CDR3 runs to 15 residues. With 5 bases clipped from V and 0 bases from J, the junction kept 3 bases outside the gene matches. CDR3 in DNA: TGTGCCAGTAGTCCCGGGACAGCAACTAATGAAAAACTGTTTTTT. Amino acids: CASSPGTATNEKLFF. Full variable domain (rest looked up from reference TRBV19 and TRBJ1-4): DGGITQSPKYLFRKEGQNVTLSCEQNLNHDAMYWYRQDPGQGLRLIYYSQIVNDFQKGDIAEGYSVSREKKESFPLTVTSAQKNPTAFYLCASSPGTATNEKLFFGSGTQLSVL.

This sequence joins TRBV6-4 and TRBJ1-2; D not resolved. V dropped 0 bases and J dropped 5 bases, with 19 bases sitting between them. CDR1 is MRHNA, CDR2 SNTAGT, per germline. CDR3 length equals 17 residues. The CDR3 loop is CASSDSSVGVRGYGYTF. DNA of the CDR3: TGTGCCAGCAGTGACTCGAGTGTGGGAGTAAGAGGGTATGGCTACACCTTC.

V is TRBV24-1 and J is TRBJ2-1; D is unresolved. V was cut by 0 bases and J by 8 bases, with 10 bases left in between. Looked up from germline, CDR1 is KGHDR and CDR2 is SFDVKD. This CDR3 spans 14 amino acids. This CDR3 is CATSDLSRPYEQFF. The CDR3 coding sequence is TGTGCCACCAGTGATTTGTCCCGCCCCTATGAGCAGTTCTTC.